This entry lists 7 T cell receptor beta chains sequenced from one sample in a study of CD8+ T cells in alopecia areata. cDNA prepared by RNA extraction and subsequent reverse transcription served as the template for sequencing. Repertoires were generated with immunoSEQ multiplex PCR, while TCRdb's copy carries only in-frame clones and drops some. The table includes roughly 250,000 clones, about 68% detected once. The sequences come from CD4+ T cells sorted from blood, collected at week 0. These receptors were taken from a human donor with alopecia areata.

V gene TRBV30 combines with J gene TRBJ2-7; D uncertain. The ends were cut back, 0 bases at V and 0 bases at J, with 15 bases in the middle. Per germline, CDR1 GTSNPN and CDR2 SVGIG (reference sequence). The CDR3 consists of 16 residues. The CDR3 DNA reads as TGTGCCTGGAGTGTATGGTCCGGCGTAAACTCCTACGAGCAGTACTTC. Translation gives CAWSVWSGVNSYEQYF. Using reference TRBV30 and TRBJ2-7 for the parts outside the CDR3, the full variable domain is SQTIHQWPATLVQPVGSPLSLECTVEGTSNPNLYWYRQAAGRGLQLLFYSVGIGQISSEVPQNLSASRPQDRQFILSSKKLLLSDSGFYLCAWSVWSGVNSYEQYFGPGTRLTVT.

This sequence joins TRBV25-1 and TRBJ2-4, with TRBD2 as a possible D gene (6 bases). Trimming stripped 2 bases from V and 7 bases from J, with 21 bases between. CDR1 MGHDK and CDR2 SYGVNS come from the germline V gene. This CDR3 spans 17 amino acids. This CDR3 is CASSEGKRVGLGNIQYF. The CDR3 DNA is TGTGCCAGCAGTGAAGGGAAGCGGGTCGGACTGGGGAACATTCAGTACTTC.

The V and J genes are TRBV4-2 and TRBJ1-1; no definite D call. V dropped 4 bases and J dropped 0 bases, with 9 bases sitting between them. The V gene's germline CDR1 is LGHNA and CDR2 YNFKEQ. CDR3 length: 14 residues. The CDR3 DNA reads as TGTGCCAGCAGCCTTACTGGACTGAACACTGAAGCTTTCTTT. Its translation is CASSLTGLNTEAFF.

The chain recombines TRBV28 with TRBJ2-2; D not resolved. The CDR3 runs to 10 residues. The V gene's germline CDR1 is MDHEN and CDR2 SYDVKM. V was pared by 10 bases and J by 4 bases, with 4 bases between. The CDR3 DNA reads as TGTGCCACGTCCACCGGGGAGCTGTTTTTT. Translated, it gives CATSTGELFF.

This clone was seen a few times. V is TRBV5-4 and J is TRBJ2-2; D perhaps matches TRBD2 (6 bases). Germline loops: CDR1 SGHNT, CDR2 YYREEE (reference sequence). The CDR3 runs to 15 residues. The V and J ends lost 3 bases and 6 bases respectively, with 15 bases between them. This chain's CDR3 is CASSSPSGGPGELFF. DNA for the CDR3: TGTGCCAGCAGCTCGCCATCAGGAGGGCCCGGGGAGCTGTTTTTT.

This clone was counted only a few times. This chain uses TRBV29-1 with TRBJ2-1; D unclear. V shed 7 bases and J shed 5 bases, with 9 bases lying between them. Germline V gives CDR1 SQVTM, CDR2 ANQGSEA. This CDR3 comprises 11 residues. This chain's CDR3 is CSGDLHNEQFF. CDR3 coding DNA: TGCAGCGGTGACCTACACAATGAGCAGTTCTTC.

The J gene is TRBJ1-2, the V gene TRBV7-2; D is unresolved. Trimming removed 2 bases from V and 6 bases from J, with 13 bases in between. CDR1 and CDR2 from the germline V gene are SGHTA and FQGNSA. This CDR3 spans 14 amino acids. CDR3 protein: CASSLSSHRNGYTF. CDR3 bases: TGTGCCAGCAGCTTAAGCAGCCACCGAAATGGCTACACCTTC.